This TCR beta chain was profiled in a study of T-cell reconstitution after alpha-beta-depleted transplantation in children. The CDR3 is 13 residues long. Germline values: CDR1 LGHNA, CDR2 YSLEER. V was pared by 0 bases and J by 8 bases, with 8 bases between. During its preparation, the TCRbeta library received unique molecular identifiers. TCRdb re-called the PCR reads through MiXCR, storing one row per CDR3 protein. Of about 340,000 distinct CDR3 sequences in the sample, 13% were seen once. A few counts support this clonotype. The chain is built from TRBV4-3 and TRBJ1-3, with D hard to call. This specimen consisted of PBMCs, obtained from the stem cell graft. This receptor was obtained from a human donor who donated a stem cell graft to a child with Fanconi anemia. The CDR3 bases are TGCGCCAGCAGCCAAGAGGGTAGCGACACCATATATTTT. Translation: CASSQEGSDTIYF.